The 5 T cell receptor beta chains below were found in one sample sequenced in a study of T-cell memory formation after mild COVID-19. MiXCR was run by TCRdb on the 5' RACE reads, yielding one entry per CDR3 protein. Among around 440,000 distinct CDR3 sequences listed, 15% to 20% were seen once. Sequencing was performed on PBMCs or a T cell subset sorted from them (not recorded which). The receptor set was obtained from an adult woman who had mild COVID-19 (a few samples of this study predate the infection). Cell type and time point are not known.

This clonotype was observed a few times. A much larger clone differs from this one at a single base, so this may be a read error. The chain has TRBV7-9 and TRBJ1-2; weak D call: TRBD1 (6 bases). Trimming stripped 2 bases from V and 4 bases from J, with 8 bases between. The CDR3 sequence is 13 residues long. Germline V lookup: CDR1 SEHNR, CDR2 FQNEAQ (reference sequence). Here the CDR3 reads CASSLTGIYGYTF. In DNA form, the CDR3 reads TGTGCCAGCAGCTTAACAGGGATCTATGGCTACACCTTC.

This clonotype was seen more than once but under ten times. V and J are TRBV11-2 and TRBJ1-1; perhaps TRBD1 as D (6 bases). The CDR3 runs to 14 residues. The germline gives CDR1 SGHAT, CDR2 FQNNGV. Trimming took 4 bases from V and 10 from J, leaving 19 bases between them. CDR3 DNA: TGTGCCAGCAGCTCCCTAAAGGGGGGGCTCGGAGCTTTCTTT. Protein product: CASSSLKGGLGAFF.

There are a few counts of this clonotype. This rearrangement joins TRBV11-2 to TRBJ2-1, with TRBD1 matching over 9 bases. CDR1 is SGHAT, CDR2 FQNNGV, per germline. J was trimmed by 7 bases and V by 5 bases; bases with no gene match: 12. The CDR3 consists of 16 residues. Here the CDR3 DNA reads TGTGCCAGCAGCGCGTGGGGGACAGGGTTTGAGAATGAGCAGTTCTTC. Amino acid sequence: CASSAWGTGFENEQFF.

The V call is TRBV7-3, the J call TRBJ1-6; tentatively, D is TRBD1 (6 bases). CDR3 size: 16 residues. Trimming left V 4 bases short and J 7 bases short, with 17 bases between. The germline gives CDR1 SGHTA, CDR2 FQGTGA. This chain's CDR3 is CASSSAGGPTNSPLHF. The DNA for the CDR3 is TGTGCCAGCAGCTCCGCCGGGGGGCCTACCAATTCACCCCTCCACTTT. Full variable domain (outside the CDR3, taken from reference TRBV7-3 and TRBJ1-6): GAGVSQTPSNKVTEKGKYVELRCDPISGHTALYWYRQSLGQGPEFLIYFQGTGAADDSGLPNDRFFAVRPEGSVSTLKIQRTERGDSAVYLCASSSAGGPTNSPLHFGNGTRLTVT.

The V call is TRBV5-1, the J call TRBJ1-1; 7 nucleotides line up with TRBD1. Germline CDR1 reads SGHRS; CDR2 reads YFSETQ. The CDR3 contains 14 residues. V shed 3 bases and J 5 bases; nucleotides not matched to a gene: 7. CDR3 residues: CASSSQGEVTEAFF. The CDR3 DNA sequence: TGCGCCAGCAGCTCTCAGGGGGAGGTTACTGAAGCTTTCTTT.